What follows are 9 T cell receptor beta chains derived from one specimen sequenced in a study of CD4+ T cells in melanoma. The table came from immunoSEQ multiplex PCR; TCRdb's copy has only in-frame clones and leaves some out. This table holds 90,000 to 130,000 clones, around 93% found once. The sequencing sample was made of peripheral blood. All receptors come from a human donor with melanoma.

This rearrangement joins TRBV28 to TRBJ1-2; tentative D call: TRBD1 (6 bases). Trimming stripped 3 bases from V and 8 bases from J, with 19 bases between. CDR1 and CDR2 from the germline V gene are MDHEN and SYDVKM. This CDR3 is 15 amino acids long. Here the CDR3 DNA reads TGTGCCAGCAGTTTGGAAGGACAGCCCAGAGGGGGCTACACCTTC. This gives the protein CASSLEGQPRGGYTF.

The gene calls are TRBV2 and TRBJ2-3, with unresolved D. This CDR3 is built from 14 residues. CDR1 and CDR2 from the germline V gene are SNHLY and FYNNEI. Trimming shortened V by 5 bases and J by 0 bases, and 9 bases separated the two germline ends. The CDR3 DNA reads TGTGCCAGCAGTTCGGATACGAGCACAGATACGCAGTATTTT. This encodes CASSSDTSTDTQYF.

The CDR3 sequence: CASSSASGTDTQYF. The CDR3 DNA reads as TGTGCCAGTAGTAGCGCAAGTGGCACAGATACGCAGTATTTT. V usage is TRBV19 and J usage is TRBJ2-3; no clear D gene. Germline lookup yields CDR1 LNHDA and CDR2 SQIVND (reference sequence). The ends were cut back, 4 bases at V and 1 base at J, with 9 bases in the middle. The CDR3 length is 14 residues.

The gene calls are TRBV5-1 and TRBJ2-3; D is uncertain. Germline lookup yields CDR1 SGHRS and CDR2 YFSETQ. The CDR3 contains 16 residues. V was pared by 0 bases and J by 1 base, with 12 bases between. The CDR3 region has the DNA TGCGCCAGCAGCTTGGATGGGGATGTAGGCACAGATACGCAGTATTTT. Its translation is CASSLDGDVGTDTQYF.

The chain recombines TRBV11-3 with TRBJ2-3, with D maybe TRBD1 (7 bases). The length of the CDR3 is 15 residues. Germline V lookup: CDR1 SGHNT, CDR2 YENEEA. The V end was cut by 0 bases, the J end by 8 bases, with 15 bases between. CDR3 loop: CASSLDPGGQGTQYF. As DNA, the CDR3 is TGTGCCAGCAGCTTAGATCCAGGGGGGCAGGGTACGCAGTATTTT.

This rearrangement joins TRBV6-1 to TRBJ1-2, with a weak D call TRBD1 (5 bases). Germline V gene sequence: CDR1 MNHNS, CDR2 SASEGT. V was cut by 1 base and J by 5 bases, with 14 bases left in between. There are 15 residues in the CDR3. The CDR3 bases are TGTGCCAGCAGTGAAGAGAACCAGGGATTTTATGGCTACACCTTC. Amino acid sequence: CASSEENQGFYGYTF.

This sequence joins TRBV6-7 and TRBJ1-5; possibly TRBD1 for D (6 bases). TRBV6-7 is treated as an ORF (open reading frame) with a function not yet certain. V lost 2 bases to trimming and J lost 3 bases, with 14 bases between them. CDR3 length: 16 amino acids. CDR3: CASSYTGRVANQPQHF. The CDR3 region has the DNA TGTGCCAGCAGTTACACAGGGCGGGTGGCCAATCAGCCCCAGCATTTT.

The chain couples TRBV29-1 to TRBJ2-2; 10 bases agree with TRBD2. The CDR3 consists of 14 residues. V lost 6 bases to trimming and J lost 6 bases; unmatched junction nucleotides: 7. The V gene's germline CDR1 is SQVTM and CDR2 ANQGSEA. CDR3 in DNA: TGCAGCGTCTTAGCGGGAGGCTCCTCCGGGGAGCTGTTTTTT. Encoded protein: CSVLAGGSSGELFF.

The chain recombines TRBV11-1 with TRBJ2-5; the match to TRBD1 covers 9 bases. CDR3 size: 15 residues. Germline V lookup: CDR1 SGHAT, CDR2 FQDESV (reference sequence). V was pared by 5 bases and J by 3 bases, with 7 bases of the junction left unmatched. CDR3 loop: CASSAGGQGEETQYF. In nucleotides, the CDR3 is TGTGCCAGCAGCGCCGGGGGACAGGGAGAAGAGACCCAGTACTTC.